This T cell receptor beta chain is drawn from a study of T cells after yellow fever vaccination. This clonotype appeared many times. TCRdb re-derived calls from the 5' RACE reads in MiXCR, one entry per CDR3 protein. There are about 57,000 distinct CDR3 sequences in the sample; 6% to 7.5% occur only once, and approximately 34% lies in the top ten. Deletions cut 5 bases from V and 4 bases from J, with 17 bases between. Germline CDR1 reads SEHNR; CDR2 reads FQNEAQ (reference sequence). This CDR3 is built from 16 residues. Sample: CD8+ T cells sorted from PBMCs, taken 15 days after the yellow fever booster vaccination. This receptor was identified in a young man who received the YFV17D yellow fever vaccine. The chain links TRBV7-9 to TRBJ2-2; perhaps TRBD2 as D (5 bases). The CDR3 nucleotides are TGTGCCAGCAGCCGTCGGACGGGGTCATTCACCGGGGAGCTGTTTTTT. Protein product: CASSRRTGSFTGELFF.